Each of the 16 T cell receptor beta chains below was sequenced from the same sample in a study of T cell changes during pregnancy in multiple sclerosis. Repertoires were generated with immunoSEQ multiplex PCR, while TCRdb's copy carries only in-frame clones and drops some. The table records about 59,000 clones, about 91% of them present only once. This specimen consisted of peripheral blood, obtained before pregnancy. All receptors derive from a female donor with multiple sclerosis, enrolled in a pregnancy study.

The DNA for the CDR3 is TGTGCCAGCTCACCAAACCTCTCTAGTGAGCAGTTCTTC. Its translation: CASSPNLSSEQFF. This chain connects TRBV18 to TRBJ2-1; no definite D call. Germline CDR1 KGHSH, CDR2 LQKENI. CDR3 length: 13 residues. Trimming took off 2 bases at V and 9 bases at J, with 11 bases between the two ends.

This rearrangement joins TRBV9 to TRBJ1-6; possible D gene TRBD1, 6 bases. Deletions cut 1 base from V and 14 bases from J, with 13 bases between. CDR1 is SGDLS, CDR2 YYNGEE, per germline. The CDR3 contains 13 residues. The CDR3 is CASSVTGKGALHF. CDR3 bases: TGTGCCAGCAGCGTAACGGGGAAGGGGGCCCTCCACTTT.

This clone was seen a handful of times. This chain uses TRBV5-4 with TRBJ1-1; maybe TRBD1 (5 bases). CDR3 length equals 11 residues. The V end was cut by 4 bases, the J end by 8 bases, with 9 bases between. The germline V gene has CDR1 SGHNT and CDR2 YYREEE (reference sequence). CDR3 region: CASSPGGEAFF. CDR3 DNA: TGTGCCAGCAGCCCGGGGGGGGAAGCTTTCTTT.

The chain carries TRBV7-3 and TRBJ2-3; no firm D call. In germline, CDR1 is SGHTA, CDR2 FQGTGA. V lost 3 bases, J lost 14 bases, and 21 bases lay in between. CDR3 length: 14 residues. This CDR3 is CASSFPGESRVWYF. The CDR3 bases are TGTGCCAGCAGCTTTCCCGGAGAATCTCGGGTGTGGTATTTT.

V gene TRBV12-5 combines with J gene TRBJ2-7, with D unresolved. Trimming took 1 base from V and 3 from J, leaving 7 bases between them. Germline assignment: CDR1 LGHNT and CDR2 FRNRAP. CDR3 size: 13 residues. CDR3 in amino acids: CASGLDSFYEQYF. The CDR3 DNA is TGTGCTAGTGGTTTGGACAGTTTCTACGAGCAGTACTTC. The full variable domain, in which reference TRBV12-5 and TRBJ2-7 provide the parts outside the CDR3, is DARVTQTPRHKVTEMGQEVTMRCQPILGHNTVFWYRQTMMQGLELLAYFRNRAPLDDSGMPKDRFSAEMPDATLATLKIQPSEPRDSAVYFCASGLDSFYEQYFGPGTRLTVT.

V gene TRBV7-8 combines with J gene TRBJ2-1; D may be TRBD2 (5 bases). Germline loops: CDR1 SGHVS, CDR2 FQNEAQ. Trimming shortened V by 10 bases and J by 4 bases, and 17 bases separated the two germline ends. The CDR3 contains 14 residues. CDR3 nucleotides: TGTGCCACAACGACGGAGCGGTATTACAATGAGCAGTTCTTC. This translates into CATTTERYYNEQFF. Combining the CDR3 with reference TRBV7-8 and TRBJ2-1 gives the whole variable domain GAGVSQSPRYKVAKRGQDVALRCDPISGHVSLFWYQQALGQGPEFLTYFQNEAQLDKSGLPSDRFFAERPEGSVSTLKIQRTQQEDSAVYLCATTTERYYNEQFFGPGTRLTVL.

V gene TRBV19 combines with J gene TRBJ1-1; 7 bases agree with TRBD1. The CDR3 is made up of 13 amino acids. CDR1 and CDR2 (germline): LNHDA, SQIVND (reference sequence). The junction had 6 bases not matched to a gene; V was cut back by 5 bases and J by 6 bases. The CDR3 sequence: CASSYGDSPEAFF. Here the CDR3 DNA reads TGTGCCAGTAGTTACGGGGACAGTCCTGAAGCTTTCTTT.

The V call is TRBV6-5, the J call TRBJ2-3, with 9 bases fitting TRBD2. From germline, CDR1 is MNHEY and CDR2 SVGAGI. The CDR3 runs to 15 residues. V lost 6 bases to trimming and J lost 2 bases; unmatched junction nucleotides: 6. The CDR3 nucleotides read TGTGCCAGCAGGGCTAGCGGGGTTTACACAGATACGCAGTATTTT. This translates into CASRASGVYTDTQYF.

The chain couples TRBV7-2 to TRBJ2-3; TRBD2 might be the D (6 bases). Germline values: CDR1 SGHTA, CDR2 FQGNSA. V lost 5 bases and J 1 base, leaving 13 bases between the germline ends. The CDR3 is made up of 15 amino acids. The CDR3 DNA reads TGTGCCAGCAGCCCCCTGGGCGGGGGCACAGATACGCAGTATTTT. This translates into CASSPLGGGTDTQYF.

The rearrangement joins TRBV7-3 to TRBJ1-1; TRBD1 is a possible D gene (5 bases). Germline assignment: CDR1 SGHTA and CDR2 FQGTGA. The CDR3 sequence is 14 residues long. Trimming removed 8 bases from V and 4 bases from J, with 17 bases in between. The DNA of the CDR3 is TGTGCCAGCCACCAGGGCCGGGCAGTCACTGAAGCTTTCTTT. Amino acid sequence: CASHQGRAVTEAFF.

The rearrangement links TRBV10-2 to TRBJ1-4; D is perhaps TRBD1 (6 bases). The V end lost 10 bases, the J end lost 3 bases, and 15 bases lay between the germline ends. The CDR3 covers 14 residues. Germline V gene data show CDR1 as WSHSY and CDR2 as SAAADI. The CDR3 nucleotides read TGCGCCACCCGAAAGGGGGTGGCTAATGAAAAACTGTTTTTT. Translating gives CATRKGVANEKLFF.

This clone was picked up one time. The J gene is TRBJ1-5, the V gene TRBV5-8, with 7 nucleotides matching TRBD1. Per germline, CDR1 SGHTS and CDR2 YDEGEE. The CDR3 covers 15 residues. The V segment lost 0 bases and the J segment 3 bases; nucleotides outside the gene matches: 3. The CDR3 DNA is TGTGCCAGCAGCTTGGGGGACAGACCCAATCAGCCCCAGCATTTT. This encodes CASSLGDRPNQPQHF.

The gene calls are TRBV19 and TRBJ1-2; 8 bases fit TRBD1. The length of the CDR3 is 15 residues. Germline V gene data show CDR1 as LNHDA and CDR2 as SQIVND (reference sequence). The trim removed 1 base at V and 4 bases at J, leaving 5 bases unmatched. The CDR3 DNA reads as TGTGCCAGTAGTATAGGGCCAGGGGGCGTCTATGGCTACACCTTC. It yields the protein CASSIGPGGVYGYTF.

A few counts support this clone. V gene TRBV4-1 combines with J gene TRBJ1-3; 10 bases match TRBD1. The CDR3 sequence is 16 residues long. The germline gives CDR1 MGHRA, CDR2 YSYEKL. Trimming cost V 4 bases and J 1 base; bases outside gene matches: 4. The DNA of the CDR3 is TGCGCCAGCAGCCGTTCGGGACAGGGGTCTGGAAACACCATATATTTT. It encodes CASSRSGQGSGNTIYF.

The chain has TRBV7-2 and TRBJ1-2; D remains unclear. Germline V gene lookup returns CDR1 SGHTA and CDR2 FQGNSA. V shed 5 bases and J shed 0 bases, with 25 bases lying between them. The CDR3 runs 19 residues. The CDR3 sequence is CASSRFLSRVRVTNYGYTF. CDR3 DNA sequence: TGTGCCAGCAGCCGATTTTTATCACGAGTCCGGGTAACTAACTATGGCTACACCTTC.

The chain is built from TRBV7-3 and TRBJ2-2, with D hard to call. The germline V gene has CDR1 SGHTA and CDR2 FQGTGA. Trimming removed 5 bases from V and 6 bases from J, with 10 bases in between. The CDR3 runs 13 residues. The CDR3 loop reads CASSPPVSGELFF. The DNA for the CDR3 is TGTGCCAGCAGCCCTCCGGTCTCCGGGGAGCTGTTTTTT.